The 23 T cell receptor beta chains below all came from one sample that was sequenced in a study of tumor-infiltrating lymphocytes in primary liver carcinoma. With a constant-region primer, TCR beta cDNA was made from 450 to 550 ng of total RNA. Slightly modified ARM-PCR with three nested multiplex PCR rounds yielded TCR beta libraries. It was with TRBV1-TRBV30 forward primers and a C-beta reverse primer that the first two PCR rounds were run, at about 10 cycles each. A single record per CDR3 protein comes from TCRdb applying MiXCR to the multiplex PCR reads. This table holds about 120,000 distinct CDR3 sequences, around 70% found once. Co-extracted RNA and DNA came from roughly 20-30 mg of unsorted bulk tissue. The sequenced material came from tumor-adjacent normal liver tissue. The receptors here all came from a woman aged 60-75 years with primary liver carcinoma and hepatitis B virus infection.

This clonotype was counted only a few times. The chain uses TRBV28 and TRBJ2-2; 10 bases align to TRBD2. The V and J ends lost 6 bases and 3 bases, in that order; junction bases with no gene match: 10. Germline V gene sequence: CDR1 MDHEN, CDR2 SYDVKM. This CDR3 is built from 17 residues. For the CDR3, the DNA is TGTGCCAGCAGATCGGTTCTAGCGGGAGAACACACCGGGGAGCTGTTTTTT. Residues: CASRSVLAGEHTGELFF.

Regarding this clonotype: The junction departs from the called germline gene at one end, perhaps through a read error. This chain uses TRBV7-9 with TRBJ1-5; TRBD1 matches 7 bases. This CDR3 contains 15 residues. Germline CDR1 and CDR2: SEHNR and FQNEAQ (reference sequence). CDR3 residues: CASTLVGQSHQPQHF. The CDR3 nucleotides read TGTGCCAGCACCTTAGTGGGACAGAGTCATCAGCCCCAGCATTTT.

Regarding this clonotype: Sequence at one end of the junction differs from germline and may be a read error. CDR3 residues: CANSLDGCGRDIQHF. DNA of the CDR3: TGTGCCAACAGCTTAGATGGTTGTGGGCGCGACATTCAGCACTTC. V and J are TRBV11-2 and TRBJ2-4; D ambiguous. Germline CDR1 and CDR2: SGHAT and FQNNGV. The CDR3 length is 15 residues. The variable domain in full, with the rest retrieved from reference TRBV11-2 and TRBJ2-4, is EAGVAQSPRYKIIEKRQSVAFWCNPISGHATLYWYQQILGQGPKLLIQFQNNGVVDDSQLPKDRFSAERLKGVDSTLKIQPAKLEDSAVYLCANSLDGCGRDIQHFGAGTRLSVL.

About this clonotype itself: As the CDR3 is not closed by the conserved phenylalanine or tryptophan, this likely results from a read error. This chain uses TRBV11-2 with TRBJ2-3, with D unresolved. Trimming cost V 6 bases and J 6 bases, with 10 bases left between them. CDR3 length: 12 residues. Germline CDR1 SGHAT, CDR2 FQNNGV. The CDR3 loop is CASSSWADTQYC. Written as DNA, the CDR3 is TGTGCCAGCAGTTCCTGGGCGGATACGCAGTATTGT.

This clonotype occurred once. The chain employs TRBV4-2 and TRBJ1-3; D is unresolved. The CDR3 contains 16 residues. Germline V gives CDR1 LGHNA, CDR2 YNFKEQ. Trimming shortened V by 2 bases and J by 3 bases, and 14 bases separated the two germline ends. CDR3 DNA sequence: TGTGCCAGCAGCCAAATCGGACTGACTTATGGAAACACCATATATTTT. Its protein product is CASSQIGLTYGNTIYF.

J is TRBJ2-1 and V is TRBV10-3; unclear D gene. Germline CDR1 is ENHRY and CDR2 is SYGVKD. The CDR3 is made up of 15 amino acids. V gave up 4 bases and J gave up 8 bases, with 18 bases separating them. The DNA of the CDR3 is TGTGCCATCAGTGGCGTGTCTAGTTCATACTATGAGCAGTTCTTC. Translated: CAISGVSSSYYEQFF.

A word on this clonotype: It may be a read error: a sequence one base away is much more abundant. J is TRBJ1-1 and V is TRBV5-1, with TRBD1 identical over 9 bases. CDR3 length equals 18 residues. CDR1 and CDR2 from the germline V gene are SGHRS and YFSETQ. The CDR3, as DNA: TGCACCAGCAGCTTGACGGGACAGGGAGGCCTGAGGGGAACTGAAGCTTTCTTT. It codes for CTSSLTGQGGLRGTEAFF.

With respect to this clonotype: A much larger clone is a single base away; this may be a read error. Here the CDR3 reads CASSLFPGSAYGYTF. CDR3 coding DNA: TGTGCCAGCAGTTTGTTCCCGGGGAGCGCTTATGGCTACACCTTC. The rearrangement links TRBV12-3 or TRBV12-4 to TRBJ1-2; unclear D gene. This CDR3 has 15 amino acids. The V and J ends lost 3 bases and 5 bases respectively, with 16 bases between them.

CDR3 loop: CASSPEPGGGIEAFF. Here the CDR3 DNA reads TGTGCCAGCAGCCCAGAGCCAGGGGGCGGGATTGAAGCTTTCTTT. This chain links TRBV11-2 with TRBJ1-1; 8 positions agree with TRBD1. Germline CDR1 SGHAT, CDR2 FQNNGV. The CDR3 has 15 amino acids. The J segment lost 7 bases and the V segment lost 5 bases, leaving 12 bases of the junction unmatched.

In the case of this clonotype: At one of its ends the junction is not consistent with the germline gene, which may arise from a read error. This chain links TRBV6-2 or TRBV6-3 with TRBJ2-7; D might be TRBD1 (6 bases). Per the germline V gene, CDR1 is MNHEY and CDR2 is SVGEGT. There are 15 residues in the CDR3. This chain's CDR3 is CASSTGQPSSCERYF. The CDR3 bases are TGTGCCAGCAGTACCGGACAGCCCAGCTCCTGCGAGCGGTACTTC.

Concerning this clonotype itself: The junction departs from the called germline gene at one end, perhaps through a read error. This sequence joins TRBV11-2 and TRBJ2-2; D might be TRBD2 (5 bases). Germline CDR1 reads SGHAT; CDR2 reads FQNNGV. The CDR3 loop spans 15 amino acids. The DNA for the CDR3 is TGTGCCAGCAGCCCTGAGAGGGCGAACACTGGGGAGCTGTTATTT. Translated: CASSPERANTGELLF.

As for this clonotype: A read error may explain this, as a much larger clone is one base away. The chain uses TRBV7-9 and TRBJ1-1; D is perhaps TRBD1 (5 bases). The CDR3 runs to 14 residues. From germline, CDR1 is SEHNR and CDR2 FQNEAQ (reference sequence). As DNA, the CDR3 is TGTCCCAGCAGCGGCAGGGTTGTGGGCACTGAAGCTTTCTTT. Translated: CPSSGRVVGTEAFF.

As to this clonotype: A much larger clone differs from this one at a single base, so this may be a read error. The rearrangement uses TRBV30 and TRBJ2-1, with D hard to call. The V gene's germline CDR1 is GTSNPN and CDR2 SVGIG (reference sequence). The CDR3 runs to 11 residues. The CDR3 is CALSGPNEQFF. CDR3 nucleotides: TGTGCCTTGAGTGGGCCTAATGAGCAGTTCTTC.

This clonotype was picked up one time. Mismatch with germline at one junction end may stem from a read error. The chain recombines TRBV7-8 with TRBJ2-1; 7 bases fit TRBD2. The CDR3 is made up of 17 amino acids. CDR1 is SGHVS, CDR2 FQNEAQ, per germline. CDR3 loop: CASSSIKVSGSYNVQFF. In DNA form, the CDR3 reads TGTGCCAGCAGCTCCATTAAGGTTAGCGGGTCCTACAATGTGCAGTTCTTC.

This clonotype occurred a few times. This rearrangement joins TRBV10-2 to TRBJ2-1, with D possibly matching TRBD2 (5 bases). The germline V gene has CDR1 WSHSY and CDR2 SAAADI. V gave up 10 bases and J gave up 7 bases, with 26 bases separating them. The CDR3 length is 16 residues. CDR3 sequence: CATQTIRLERGNEQFF. As DNA, the CDR3 is TGCGCCACCCAAACAATTCGCCTAGAACGAGGGAATGAGCAGTTCTTC.

In regard to this clonotype: Given a much more abundant clone one base away, this may be a read error. The conserved final phenylalanine or tryptophan is absent from the CDR3, which likely points to a read error. V is TRBV5-1 and J is TRBJ2-1; 9 nucleotides line up with TRBD1. This CDR3 has 14 residues. Losses at the gene ends were 2 bases for V and 6 bases for J; bases not matched to a gene: 3. Germline lookup yields CDR1 SGHRS and CDR2 YFSETQ. The CDR3 DNA reads as TGCGCCAGCAGCTTAGGGACAGGGTTCAATGAGCAGTTCATC. This translates into CASSLGTGFNEQFI.

In its sample, this clonotype was seen once. At one of its ends the junction is not consistent with the germline gene, which may arise from a read error. The gene calls are TRBV6-6 and TRBJ2-7; D perhaps matches TRBD1 (5 bases). Germline V gives CDR1 MNHNY, CDR2 SVGAGI (reference sequence). The CDR3 runs to 14 residues. DNA for the CDR3: TGTGCCAACAGTTACGATTCAGGGATGTACAAGCAGTACTTC. Residues: CANSYDSGMYKQYF.

The chain has TRBV2 and TRBJ2-7; D unclear. This CDR3 is 12 amino acids long. CDR1 SNHLY and CDR2 FYNNEI come from the germline V gene. The V end lost 3 bases, the J end lost 5 bases, and 8 bases lay between the germline ends. The CDR3 loop reads CASSDEGNEQYF. CDR3 nucleotides: TGTGCCAGCAGTGATGAAGGGAACGAGCAGTACTTC.

In its sample, this clonotype was seen many times. CDR3 region: CASSVQGWSTEAFF. CDR3 DNA: TGTGCCAGCAGTGTACAGGGTTGGAGCACTGAAGCTTTCTTT. The rearrangement joins TRBV12-3 or TRBV12-4 to TRBJ1-1; possibly TRBD1 for D (6 bases). This CDR3 is 14 amino acids long. V was clipped by 5 bases and J by 4 bases, with 14 bases between them.

This clonotype was counted a single time. An end of the junction differs from the germline gene, which may be a read error. The chain combines TRBV6-2 or TRBV6-3 with TRBJ2-1, with D perhaps TRBD1 (7 bases). CDR1 and CDR2 from the germline V gene are MNHEY and SVGEGT. The CDR3 has 14 amino acids. In nucleotides, the CDR3 is TGTGTCAGCTGGGGGGACAGCCTATACAATGAGCAGTTCTTC. Its translation is CVSWGDSLYNEQFF.

This clonotype has a count of ten or more. The rearrangement joins TRBV5-1 to TRBJ1-2; possibly TRBD1 for D (5 bases). This CDR3 comprises 14 residues. The germline V gene has CDR1 SGHRS and CDR2 YFSETQ. The germline V and J ends were trimmed by 0 bases and 7 bases, with 13 bases remaining between them. The CDR3 DNA reads TGCGCCAGCAGCTTGGGAGAGACAGAGGTTGGCTACACCTTC. Protein product: CASSLGETEVGYTF.

Note on this clonotype: A read error may produce the germline difference seen at one junction end. The V and J genes are TRBV11-2 and TRBJ2-7; TRBD2 agrees at 7 bases. CDR1 is SGHAT, CDR2 FQNNGV, per germline. The CDR3 length is 18 residues. The CDR3 DNA reads TGTGCCAGCAACTTAGATTGGGTCAGTCTAGCGGATACCTACGAGCAGTACTTC. Protein sequence: CASNLDWVSLADTYEQYF. The full variable domain, completed using reference TRBV11-2 and TRBJ2-7, is EAGVAQSPRYKIIEKRQSVAFWCNPISGHATLYWYQQILGQGPKLLIQFQNNGVVDDSQLPKDRFSAERLKGVDSTLKIQPAKLEDSAVYLCASNLDWVSLADTYEQYFGPGTRLTVT.

The chain uses TRBV11-2 and TRBJ2-7, with D possibly TRBD2 on 5 matching bases. CDR3 length: 15 residues. Germline V gene data show CDR1 as SGHAT and CDR2 as FQNNGV. Trimming removed 5 bases at V and 12 bases at J, with 26 bases between. The CDR3 sequence is CASSINRGTSYESYF. CDR3 DNA sequence: TGTGCCAGCAGCATTAATCGGGGAACCTCCTACGAGTCGTACTTC.